This TCR beta chain emerged from a study of T cells in Graves' hyperthyroidism and ophthalmopathy. Ten or more counts support this clonotype. J gave up 3 bases and V 0 bases, and 4 bases lay outside the gene matches. The CDR3 runs to 16 residues. Germline lookup yields CDR1 SEHNR and CDR2 FQNEAQ (reference sequence). From RNA transcripts, TCR beta CDR3 regions were amplified. The primer set for the first-round RT-PCR of the TCR CDR3 was HTBI. Using its own MiXCR run on the multiplex PCR reads, TCRdb lists one record per CDR3 protein. The sample contains 360,000 or so distinct CDR3 sequences, roughly 15% of which appear only once.

The chain combines TRBV7-9 with TRBJ2-1, with 8 positions matching TRBD1. Sequencing input: blood. The TCR was taken from a woman between 55 and 75 years old with Graves' ophthalmopathy. In DNA, the CDR3 is TGTGCCAGCAGCTTAGCGGGTGGGACAGGCTACAATGAGCAGTTCTTC. It yields the protein CASSLAGGTGYNEQFF.